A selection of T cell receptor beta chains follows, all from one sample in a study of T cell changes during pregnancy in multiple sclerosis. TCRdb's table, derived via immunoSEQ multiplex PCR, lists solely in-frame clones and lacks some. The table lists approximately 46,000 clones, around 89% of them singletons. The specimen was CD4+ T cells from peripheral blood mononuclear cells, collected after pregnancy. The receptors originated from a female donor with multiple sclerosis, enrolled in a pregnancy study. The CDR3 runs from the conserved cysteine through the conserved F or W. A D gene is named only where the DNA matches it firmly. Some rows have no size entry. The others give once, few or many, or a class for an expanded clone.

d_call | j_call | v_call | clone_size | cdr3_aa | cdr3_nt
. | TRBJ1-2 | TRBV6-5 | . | CASSLQGDYGYTF | TGTGCCAGCAGTTTACAGGGAGACTATGGCTACACCTTC
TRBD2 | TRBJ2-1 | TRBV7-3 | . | CASSQRLAFPNEQFF | TGTGCCAGCAGCCAAAGACTAGCTTTTCCCAATGAGCAGTTCTTC
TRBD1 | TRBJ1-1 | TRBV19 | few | CASRRQGLPNTEAFF | TGTGCCAGTAGAAGACAGGGGCTTCCGAACACTGAAGCTTTCTTT
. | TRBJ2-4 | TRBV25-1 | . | CASSASGVSGDIQYF | TGTGCCAGCAGTGCGTCCGGGGTCTCGGGGGACATTCAGTACTTC
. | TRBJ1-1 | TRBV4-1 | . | CASSQREVNTEAFF | TGCGCCAGCAGCCAGAGGGAGGTGAACACTGAAGCTTTCTTT
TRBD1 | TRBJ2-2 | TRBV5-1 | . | CASSLDGTGLTGELFF | TGCGCCAGCAGCTTGGACGGGACAGGGCTCACCGGGGAGCTGTTTTTT
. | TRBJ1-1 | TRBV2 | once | CASSKVAGEAFF | TGTGCCAGCTCCAAAGTCGCGGGAGAAGCTTTCTTT
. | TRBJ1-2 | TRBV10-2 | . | CASRGHRERYGYTF | TGCGCCAGCAGGGGACACAGGGAACGCTATGGCTACACCTTC
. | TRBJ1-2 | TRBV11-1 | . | CASSPTGFGGGYTF | TGTGCCAGCAGCCCGACAGGCTTTGGTGGTGGCTACACCTTC
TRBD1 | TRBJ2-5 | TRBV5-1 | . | CASSSDRAETQYF | TGCGCCAGCAGCTCAGACAGGGCCGAGACCCAGTACTTC
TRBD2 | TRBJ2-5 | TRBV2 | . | CASKGSGSGETQYF | TGTGCCAGCAAGGGTAGCGGGAGTGGAGAGACCCAGTACTTC
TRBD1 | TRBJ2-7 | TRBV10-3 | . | CAIAGQGSYEQYF | TGTGCCATCGCGGGACAGGGGTCCTACGAGCAGTACTTC
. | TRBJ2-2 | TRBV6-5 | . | CASSYSGGTTGELFF | TGTGCCAGCAGTTACTCTGGCGGAACCACCGGGGAGCTGTTTTTT
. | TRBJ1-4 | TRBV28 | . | CATQGGGSTNEKLFF | TGTGCCACCCAGGGAGGTGGTTCGACTAATGAAAAACTGTTTTTT
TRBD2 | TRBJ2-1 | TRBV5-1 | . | CASSYSRSGRAGEQFF | TGCGCCAGCAGTTATTCCCGTAGCGGGAGGGCGGGCGAGCAGTTCTTC
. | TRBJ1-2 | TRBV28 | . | CASSLADTGYTF | TGTGCCAGCAGTTTGGCCGACACTGGCTACACCTTC
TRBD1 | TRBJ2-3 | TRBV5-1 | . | CASSWGSGTGVTDTQYF | TGCGCCAGCAGCTGGGGGTCCGGGACAGGGGTCACAGATACGCAGTATTTT
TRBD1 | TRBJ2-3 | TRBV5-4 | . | CASTYRGADTQYF | TGTGCCAGCACGTACAGGGGAGCAGATACGCAGTATTTT
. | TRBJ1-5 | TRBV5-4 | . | CASSLGGSGNQPQHF | TGTGCCAGCAGCTTGGGGGGCTCAGGCAATCAGCCCCAGCATTTT
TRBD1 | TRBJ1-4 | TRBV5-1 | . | CASSRWTGEKLFF | TGCGCCAGCTCTCGATGGACAGGAGAAAAACTGTTTTTT
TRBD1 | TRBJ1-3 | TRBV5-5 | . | CASSSRDRISGNTIYF | TGTGCCAGCAGCTCCCGGGACAGGATCTCTGGAAACACCATATATTTT
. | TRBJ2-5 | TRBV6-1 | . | CASSEIRGARGTQYF | TGTGCCAGCAGTGAAATCAGGGGGGCCCGAGGGACCCAGTACTTC
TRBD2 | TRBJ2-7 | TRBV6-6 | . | CASSRLAGTYEQYF | TGTGCCAGCAGCCGACTAGCCGGAACCTACGAGCAGTACTTC
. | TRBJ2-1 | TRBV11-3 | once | CASSLLPAGVNEQFF | TGTGCCAGCAGCCTACTCCCGGCAGGGGTAAATGAGCAGTTCTTC
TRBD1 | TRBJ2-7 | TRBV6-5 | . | CASSYGQGGYEQYF | TGTGCCAGCAGCTACGGACAGGGTGGCTACGAGCAGTACTTC
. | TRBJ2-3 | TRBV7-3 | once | CASSLRGSYGGTDTQYF | TGTGCCAGCAGCTTAAGAGGAAGTTACGGAGGGACAGATACGCAGTATTTT
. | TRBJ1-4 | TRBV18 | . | CASSPFSATNEKLFF | TGTGCCAGCTCACCGTTCAGTGCAACTAATGAAAAACTGTTTTTT
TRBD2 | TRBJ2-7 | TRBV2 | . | CASSATSGRNYEQYF | TGTGCCAGCAGCGCCACTAGCGGGAGAAACTACGAGCAGTACTTC
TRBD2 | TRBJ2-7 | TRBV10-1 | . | CASSDLAGSSYEQYF | TGCGCCAGCAGTGACTTAGCGGGATCTTCCTACGAGCAGTACTTC
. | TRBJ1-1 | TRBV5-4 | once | CASSLGARGPVGEAFF | TGTGCCAGCAGCTTGGGGGCCAGGGGCCCCGTCGGTGAAGCTTTCTTT
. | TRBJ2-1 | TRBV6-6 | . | CASSYSGREYGNEQFF | TGTGCCAGCAGTTACTCAGGCAGGGAATATGGAAATGAGCAGTTCTTC
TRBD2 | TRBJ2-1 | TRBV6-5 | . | CASSYSGGRRHEQFF | TGTGCCAGCAGTTACTCGGGCGGGAGGCGCCATGAGCAGTTCTTC
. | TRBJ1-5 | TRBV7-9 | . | CASSSGDRFRPQHF | TGTGCCAGCAGCTCGGGGGATCGGTTTAGGCCCCAGCATTTT
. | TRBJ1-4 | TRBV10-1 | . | CASSESLGQRKEKLFF | TGCGCCAGCAGTGAGTCCTTGGGACAACGTAAGGAAAAACTGTTTTTT
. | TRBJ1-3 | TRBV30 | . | CAWSGDNHSGNTIYF | TGTGCCTGGAGTGGAGACAATCACTCTGGAAACACCATATATTTT
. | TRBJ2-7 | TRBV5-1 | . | CASSLYSTGINYEQYF | TGCGCCAGCAGCCTTTATTCTACAGGGATTAACTACGAGCAGTACTTC
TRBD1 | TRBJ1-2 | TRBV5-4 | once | CASSGGQGPYGYTF | TGTGCCAGCAGCGGCGGACAGGGTCCCTATGGCTACACCTTC
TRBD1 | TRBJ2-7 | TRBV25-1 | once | CASSESRIGTGIAYEQYF | TGTGCCAGCAGTGAATCCCGTATCGGGACAGGCATCGCCTACGAGCAGTACTTC
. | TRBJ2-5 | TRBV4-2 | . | CASSRGDDWQETQYF | TGTGCCAGCAGCCGGGGGGACGACTGGCAAGAGACCCAGTACTTC
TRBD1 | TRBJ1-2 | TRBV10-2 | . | CASSEPGTVLVYGYTF | TGCGCCAGCAGTGAGCCCGGGACAGTCTTGGTCTATGGCTACACCTTC
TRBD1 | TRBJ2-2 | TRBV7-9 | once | CASSLMGTANTGELFF | TGTGCCAGCAGCTTAATGGGGACAGCGAACACCGGGGAGCTGTTTTTT
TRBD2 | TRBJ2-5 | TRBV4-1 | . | CASSRSGSGETQYF | TGCGCCAGCAGCCGTAGCGGGAGTGGTGAGACCCAGTACTTC
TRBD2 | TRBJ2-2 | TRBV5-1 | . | CASSLAGGDTGELFF | TGCGCCAGCAGCTTGGCGGGAGGGGACACCGGGGAGCTGTTTTTT
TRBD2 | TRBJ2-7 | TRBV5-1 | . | CASSLGTSELGYEQYF | TGCGCCAGCAGCTTGGGGACTAGCGAATTAGGGTACGAGCAGTACTTC
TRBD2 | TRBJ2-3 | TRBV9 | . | CASSALGAGATDTQYF | TGTGCCAGCAGCGCCCTAGGGGCGGGAGCAACAGATACGCAGTATTTT
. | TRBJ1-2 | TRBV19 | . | CASSIESGSGGYTF | TGTGCCAGTAGTATAGAATCGGGGTCTGGTGGCTACACCTTC
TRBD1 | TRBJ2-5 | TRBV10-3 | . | CAISSGQGGTQYF | TGTGCCATCAGTTCGGGACAGGGGGGGACCCAGTACTTC
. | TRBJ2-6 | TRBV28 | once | CASSPKGPNAANVLTF | TGTGCCAGCAGTCCAAAGGGGCCGAATGCGGCCAACGTCCTGACTTTC